This is a list of T cell receptor beta chains from one sample in a study of blood T cell repertoires in COVID-19. Clones were sequenced by immunoSEQ multiplex PCR, and TCRdb holds only the in-frame ones, with some missing. The data hold 140,000 to 150,000 clones, with around 84% observed a single time. Sequencing input: peripheral blood. The origin of the receptors is a woman in her 50s with acute or convalescent COVID-19. CDR3s include the opening cysteine and the closing phenylalanine or tryptophan. D genes are given only for firm matches. Clone sizes are given selectively: once, few, many, or a class where the clone is expanded.

D	length	V	J	size	CDR3	DNA
.	14	TRBV13	TRBJ1-1	.	CASSSRGAGTEAFF	TGTGCCAGCAGCTCTAGGGGCGCGGGAACTGAAGCTTTCTTT
.	12	TRBV5-8	TRBJ2-3	.	CASSFSPDTQYF	TGTGCCAGCAGCTTCAGTCCAGATACGCAGTATTTT
TRBD1	15	TRBV4-2	TRBJ2-7	few	CASSPTQGQTYEQYF	TGTGCCAGCAGTCCAACCCAGGGACAGACCTACGAGCAGTACTTC
TRBD1	18	TRBV6-2/TRBV6-3	TRBJ1-1	.	CASSYPWTGAVMNTEAFF	TGTGCCAGCAGTTACCCCTGGACAGGGGCAGTCATGAACACTGAAGCTTTCTTT
TRBD2	15	TRBV30	TRBJ2-1	.	CAWSVVGDYYNEQFF	TGTGCCTGGAGTGTGGTGGGGGACTACTACAATGAGCAGTTCTTC
.	15	TRBV24-1	TRBJ1-1	.	CATSDAGPSNTEAFF	TGTGCCACCAGTGACGCGGGACCGAGCAACACTGAAGCTTTCTTT
.	13	TRBV25-1	TRBJ1-1	.	CASRSTGNTEAFF	TGTGCCAGCAGATCTACAGGGAACACTGAAGCTTTCTTT
TRBD1	15	TRBV3-1/TRBV3-2	TRBJ2-5	.	CASSQTDRSEETQYF	TGTGCCAGCAGCCAGACGGACAGGAGCGAAGAGACCCAGTACTTC
.	12	TRBV18	TRBJ2-5	.	CASSPESETQYF	TGTGCCAGCTCACCGGAGTCGGAGACCCAGTACTTC
.	13	TRBV27	TRBJ2-2	.	CASSLTVTGELFF	TGTGCCAGCAGTTTAACAGTCACCGGGGAGCTGTTTTTT
TRBD2	17	TRBV3-1/TRBV3-2	TRBJ2-1	.	CASSQVLSTSGGHEQFF	TGTGCCAGCAGCCAAGTTCTATCTACTAGCGGGGGCCATGAGCAGTTCTTC
.	14	TRBV18	TRBJ2-7	few	CASSPSGGAGEQYF	TGTGCCAGCTCCCCGTCTGGGGGCGCGGGCGAGCAGTACTTC
TRBD2	14	TRBV7-3	TRBJ2-7	.	CASSLGGINYEQYF	TGTGCCAGCAGCCTGGGGGGGATCAACTACGAGCAGTACTTC
TRBD1	13	TRBV29-1	TRBJ2-7	.	CSARGQGSTEQYF	TGCAGCGCCCGCGGACAGGGGAGTACGGAGCAGTACTTC
TRBD1	13	TRBV6-2/TRBV6-3	TRBJ2-1	few	CASSFAGGDEQFF	TGTGCCAGCAGTTTCGCAGGGGGCGATGAGCAGTTCTTC
.	13	TRBV3-1/TRBV3-2	TRBJ1-1	.	CASSQDRGFRHLF	TGTGCCAGCAGCCAAGATCGAGGGTTCCGGCACCTTTTT
TRBD2	15	TRBV27	TRBJ2-7	.	CASSYSGGPKYEQYF	TGTGCCAGCAGTTATTCGGGGGGGCCTAAGTACGAGCAGTACTTC
TRBD1	15	TRBV6-5	TRBJ1-2	.	CASSRRTGGLWGYTF	TGTGCCAGCAGTCGTCGGACAGGAGGGCTTTGGGGCTACACCTTC
.	15	TRBV21-1	TRBJ2-1	.	CASANRDRGPSEQFF	TGTGCCAGCGCTAACCGGGACAGGGGGCCGTCTGAGCAGTTCTTC
TRBD1	15	TRBV19	TRBJ1-5	.	CASSIVLTGGMPQHF	TGTGCCAGTAGTATTGTTTTGACAGGGGGAATGCCCCAGCATTTT
.	16	TRBV19	TRBJ2-2	.	CASSNPTGSSTGELFF	TGTGCCAGTAGTAACCCGACAGGAAGCTCCACCGGGGAGCTGTTTTTT
.	12	TRBV19	TRBJ1-2	.	CAISQGNYGYTF	TGTGCCATCTCCCAGGGTAACTATGGCTACACCTTC
TRBD1	17	TRBV19	TRBJ1-2	.	CASSSGTGGFANYGYTF	TGTGCCAGTAGTAGCGGGACAGGGGGCTTCGCTAACTATGGCTACACCTTC
.	13	TRBV29-1	TRBJ1-4	.	CSAEAGSGEKLFF	TGCAGCGCCGAAGCAGGGTCGGGTGAAAAACTGTTTTTT
TRBD1	14	TRBV29-1	TRBJ1-1	.	CSAIGTGMNTEAFF	TGCAGCGCCATCGGGACAGGGATGAACACTGAAGCTTTCTTT
TRBD2	14	TRBV4-2	TRBJ2-7	medium-sized	CASSPSGGASEQYF	TGTGCCAGCAGCCCCTCCGGGGGGGCTTCCGAGCAGTACTTC
.	14	TRBV28	TRBJ1-2	.	CASSLRGGVRGYTF	TGTGCCAGCAGTTTGAGGGGGGGCGTAAGGGGCTACACCTTC
.	13	TRBV6-2/TRBV6-3	TRBJ2-2	.	CASRPVGTGELFF	TGTGCCAGCAGACCTGTCGGGACCGGGGAGCTGTTTTTT
.	14	TRBV28	TRBJ2-7	.	CASSLPQTGYEQYF	TGTGCCAGCAGTTTACCACAGACAGGTTACGAGCAGTACTTC
TRBD1	14	TRBV2	TRBJ1-4	few	CASLRDRGNEKLFF	TGTGCCAGTCTCCGGGACAGGGGAAATGAAAAACTGTTTTTT
TRBD1	14	TRBV11-2	TRBJ1-1	.	CASSASTGYTEAFF	TGTGCCAGCAGCGCATCGACAGGGTACACTGAAGCTTTCTTT
.	14	TRBV3-1/TRBV3-2	TRBJ1-5	.	CASSAGRGGQPQHF	TGTGCCAGCAGTGCCGGAAGGGGGGGTCAGCCCCAGCATTTT
.	15	TRBV6-5	TRBJ1-4	.	CASSGLSVGWEKLFF	TGTGCCAGCAGCGGGTTGTCGGTCGGCTGGGAAAAACTGTTTTTT
TRBD1	15	TRBV19	TRBJ1-1	once	CASSEGASGRTEAFF	TGTGCCAGTAGTGAGGGGGCCTCGGGGAGGACTGAAGCTTTCTTT
TRBD1	18	TRBV19	TRBJ1-4	.	CASSIAGQAILTNEKLFF	TGTGCCAGTAGTATAGCGGGACAGGCCATATTAACTAATGAAAAACTGTTTTTT
.	14	TRBV6-5	TRBJ2-3	.	CASSSWPNTDTQYF	TGTGCCAGCAGTTCGTGGCCCAACACAGATACGCAGTATTTT
TRBD1	16	TRBV6-2/TRBV6-3	TRBJ1-6	.	CASSTPGQGANSPLHF	TGTGCCAGCAGTACGCCGGGACAGGGGGCAAATTCACCCCTCCACTTT